A single sample gave rise to the 11 T cell receptor beta chains below, sequenced in a study of monozygotic twins with inflammatory bowel disease. TCRdb re-analyzed the 5' RACE reads; it lists each CDR3 protein once, without DNA. Its clone listing holds approximately 390,000 distinct CDR3 sequences. Sequencing was carried out using blood. Receptor source: a human donor with ulcerative colitis or Crohn's disease, or a healthy co-twin of an affected twin (not recorded which).

This chain links TRBV9 with TRBJ2-2; TCRdb selects TRBD2, and the lack of DNA leaves this call unchecked. This CDR3 is built from 15 residues. Germline V gene sequence: CDR1 SGDLS, CDR2 YYNGEE. The CDR3 protein is CASRGEGIGTGELFF.

This rearrangement joins TRBV5-1 to TRBJ2-7; TCRdb's assignment of TRBD1 cannot be checked, as there is no DNA. CDR1 is SGHRS and CDR2 is YFSETQ in the germline V gene. CDR3 length: 18 amino acids. The CDR3 spells CASSRNSARDSYSYEQYF.

The J gene is TRBJ1-6, the V gene TRBV6-1; TCRdb's D call of TRBD1 is untestable without DNA. From germline, CDR1 is MNHNS and CDR2 SASEGT. This CDR3 is 15 amino acids long. CDR3: CASSELLRGYSPLHF.

The chain carries TRBV23-1 and TRBJ2-5; TCRdb selects TRBD2, and the lack of DNA leaves this call unchecked. TRBV23-1 is classed as an ORF, of uncertain function. This CDR3 is 16 amino acids long. This chain's CDR3 is CASSYPGTRSRETQYF.

V is TRBV4-1 and J is TRBJ1-4. The CDR3 is 14 amino acids. CDR1 is MGHRA and CDR2 is YSYEKL in the germline V gene. The CDR3 region is CASSQDEGQEKLFF.

The CDR3 reads CASKTVSGANVLTF. V is TRBV19 and J is TRBJ2-6. CDR1 is LNHDA and CDR2 is SQIVND in the germline V gene (reference sequence). CDR3 length: 14 amino acids.

The chain joins TRBV5-1 to TRBJ2-2. This CDR3 spans 13 amino acids. Looked up from germline, CDR1 is SGHRS and CDR2 is YFSETQ. The CDR3 is CASSVDGTGELFF.

V usage is TRBV5-1 and J usage is TRBJ2-1; TCRdb returns TRBD1, unconfirmable since there is no DNA. CDR3 length: 15 residues. The germline CDR1 and CDR2 sequences are SGHRS and YFSETQ. CDR3: CASSPTQGSQFRQFF. Full variable domain (outside the CDR3, taken from reference TRBV5-1 and TRBJ2-1): KAGVTQTPRYLIKTRGQQVTLSCSPISGHRSVSWYQQTPGQGLQFLFEYFSETQRNKGNFPGRFSGRQFSNSRSEMNVSTLELGDSALYLCASSPTQGSQFRQFFGPGTRLTVL.

CDR3 sequence reads: CASSVSGGGAQPQHF. The chain is built from TRBV6-1 and TRBJ1-5; TCRdb's D call of TRBD1 is untestable without DNA. The CDR3 loop spans 15 amino acids. Germline CDR1 and CDR2: MNHNS and SASEGT.

The V call is TRBV7-9, the J call TRBJ2-2; TCRdb's assignment of TRBD2 cannot be checked, as there is no DNA. CDR3 length: 17 residues. In germline, CDR1 is SEHNR, CDR2 FQNEAQ (reference sequence). The CDR3 protein is CASSSARGRVDTGELFF.

The chain is built from TRBV27 and TRBJ2-3. The CDR3 spans 14 residues. Germline CDR1 reads MNHEY; CDR2 reads SMNVEV (reference sequence). This CDR3 is CASSLGRSTDTQYF.